These 23 T cell receptor beta chains originate from one sample sequenced in a study of spatial heterogeneity in lung cancer. TCRdb called the 5' RACE reads again in MiXCR, with one record for every CDR3 protein. This sample has about 44,000 distinct CDR3 sequences; roughly 13% occur once, and the top ten carry around three fifths. Specified time point: sample taken at primary tumor resection. Here the sequenced sample was PBMCs, taken at surgery. Source of these receptors: a male donor with early-stage non-small cell lung cancer.

The chain couples TRBV7-3 to TRBJ2-7; 11 nucleotides align to TRBD2. Germline trimming cut 3 bases from V and 5 bases from J; bases unmatched to any gene: 6. Germline CDR1 reads SGHTA; CDR2 reads FQGTGA. The CDR3 length is 15 residues. CDR3 sequence (DNA): TGTGCCAGCAGCTTGTCTAGCGGGAGGCACGACGAGCAGTACTTC. This encodes CASSLSSGRHDEQYF.

The V and J genes are TRBV11-2 and TRBJ2-3; D remains ambiguous. The CDR3 is made up of 13 amino acids. Germline loops: CDR1 SGHAT, CDR2 FQNNGV. The V end was cut by 7 bases, the J end by 3 bases, with 11 bases between. The CDR3 nucleotides read TGTGCCAGCACCCTAATGGGAACAGATACGCAGTATTTT. Translating it yields CASTLMGTDTQYF.

This clonotype has a count of ten or more. The V and J genes are TRBV4-2 and TRBJ2-1; no definite D call. Germline V gene lookup returns CDR1 LGHNA and CDR2 YNFKEQ. V was pared by 4 bases and J by 3 bases, with 16 bases between. The CDR3 totals 16 residues. The CDR3 reads CASSPTREGIYNEQFF. CDR3 nucleotide sequence: TGTGCCAGCAGCCCCACGAGAGAAGGGATCTACAATGAGCAGTTCTTC.

In this sample, this clonotype turned up a few times. This chain links TRBV20-1 with TRBJ1-1; TRBD1 agrees at 9 bases. V lost 6 bases to trimming and J lost 0 bases; unmatched junction nucleotides: 8. Germline lookup yields CDR1 DFQATT and CDR2 SNEGSKA (reference sequence). CDR3 length: 15 amino acids. CDR3 sequence reads: CSAAGTGSMNTEAFF. The CDR3 DNA follows: TGCAGTGCCGCCGGGACAGGGAGTATGAACACTGAAGCTTTCTTT.

This clonotype was seen a few times. This chain connects TRBV28 to TRBJ1-2; no clear D. This CDR3 has 14 residues. Germline V gives CDR1 MDHEN, CDR2 SYDVKM. V shed 3 bases and J shed 4 bases, with 12 bases lying between them. The CDR3 region is CASSFLGSAYGYTF. The CDR3 nucleotides read TGTGCCAGCAGTTTTTTAGGGTCGGCCTATGGCTACACCTTC.

The V gene is TRBV12-3 or TRBV12-4, the J gene TRBJ2-1, with a tentative D call TRBD2 (7 bases). CDR3 size: 13 residues. Between the trimmed V and J ends, which lost 8 bases and 7 bases, there was a span of 15 bases. For the CDR3, the DNA is TGTGCCAGCTCGAGGGGGGGGATGAATGAGCAGTTCTTC. Protein: CASSRGGMNEQFF.

The rearrangement joins TRBV5-1 to TRBJ2-7, with 7 bases identical to TRBD1. CDR1 SGHRS and CDR2 YFSETQ come from the germline V gene. The V and J ends lost 4 bases and 5 bases, in that order; junction bases with no gene match: 12. This CDR3 has 15 amino acids. In nucleotides, the CDR3 is TGCGCCAGCAGCACTCGGACAGGTTGGATCGACGAGCAGTACTTC. It encodes CASSTRTGWIDEQYF.

The V call is TRBV4-1, the J call TRBJ2-7; D gene uncertain. V lost 1 base, J lost 3 bases, and 7 bases lay in between. This CDR3 is 13 amino acids long. Germline CDR1 reads MGHRA; CDR2 reads YSYEKL. The CDR3 region is CASSQGLGYEQYF. CDR3 nucleotides: TGCGCCAGCAGCCAAGGTCTCGGCTACGAGCAGTACTTC.

This clonotype was observed many times. The chain couples TRBV29-1 to TRBJ2-1; D is unclear. V lost 1 base to trimming and J lost 5 bases, with 18 bases between them. Germline V gene lookup returns CDR1 SQVTM and CDR2 ANQGSEA. The CDR3 is 16 residues long. The CDR3 protein is CSVEVGSRFLHNEQFF. The CDR3, as DNA: TGCAGCGTTGAAGTTGGATCGCGTTTCCTACACAATGAGCAGTTCTTC.

This chain connects TRBV12-3 or TRBV12-4 to TRBJ1-2, with D hard to call. V shed 6 bases and J shed 8 bases, with 10 bases lying between them. The CDR3 spans 11 residues. As DNA, the CDR3 is TGTGCCAGCAGCCTCCGTTACGGCTACACCTTC. Translated, it gives CASSLRYGYTF.

There are many counts of this clonotype. The V gene is TRBV5-1, the J gene TRBJ2-3; TRBD2 aligns across 12 bases. V was clipped by 5 bases and J by 1 base; unmatched bases: 5. Per germline, CDR1 SGHRS and CDR2 YFSETQ. The CDR3 contains 16 residues. The chain's CDR3 is CASRGWTSGGTDTQYF. CDR3 DNA sequence: TGCGCCAGCAGAGGCTGGACTAGCGGGGGCACAGATACGCAGTATTTT.

At least ten counts were recorded for this clonotype. The chain links TRBV7-9 to TRBJ1-4; D is uncertain. From germline, CDR1 is SEHNR and CDR2 FQNEAQ (reference sequence). V dropped 4 bases and J dropped 7 bases, with 7 bases sitting between them. The CDR3 is made up of 12 amino acids. The CDR3 DNA follows: TGTGCCAGCAGCTCCTTTAGTGAAAAACTGTTTTTT. Protein sequence: CASSSFSEKLFF. The variable domain in full, with the rest retrieved from reference TRBV7-9 and TRBJ1-4, is DTGVSQNPRHKITKRGQNVTFRCDPISEHNRLYWYRQTLGQGPEFLTYFQNEAQLEKSRLLSDRFSAERPKGSFSTLEIQRTEQGDSAMYLCASSSFSEKLFFGSGTQLSVL.

This clonotype was picked up a small number of times. The genes are TRBV20-1 and TRBJ1-2, with no clear D. The CDR3 extends over 13 amino acids. The germline V and J ends were trimmed by 1 base and 4 bases, with 10 bases remaining between them. Per the germline V gene, CDR1 is DFQATT and CDR2 is SNEGSKA (reference sequence). The CDR3 DNA reads as TGCAGTGCTAGAGCGTCTTGGCTCTATGGCTACACCTTC. Its protein is CSARASWLYGYTF.

This clonotype was seen a few times. The chain couples TRBV20-1 to TRBJ2-7, with D perhaps assigned TRBD1 or TRBD2 (5 bases each). Germline CDR1 DFQATT, CDR2 SNEGSKA (reference sequence). V lost 6 bases and J lost 0, with 15 bases in between. This CDR3 contains 14 residues. CDR3 loop: CSAGAPSSSYEQYF. The CDR3 nucleotides are TGCAGTGCCGGGGCGCCCTCGAGCTCCTACGAGCAGTACTTC.

This clonotype came up many times. The chain joins TRBV20-1 to TRBJ2-7; D may be TRBD1 (6 bases). In germline, CDR1 is DFQATT, CDR2 SNEGSKA (reference sequence). The CDR3 has 12 amino acids. V lost 5 bases, J lost 6 bases, and 14 bases lay in between. CDR3 coding DNA: TGCAGTGCTGGGGGCCCGGTATCCGAGCAGTACTTC. Its protein product is CSAGGPVSEQYF.

This clonotype has at least ten counts. The CDR3: CASGTPYEQYF. DNA for the CDR3: TGTGCCAGCGGGACGCCCTACGAGCAGTACTTC. This chain links TRBV7-6 with TRBJ2-7; either TRBD1 or TRBD2 may fit D (5 bases each). Germline CDR1 is SGHVS and CDR2 is FNYEAQ. Trimming pared 8 bases from V and 2 bases from J, leaving 7 bases between. The CDR3 length is 11 residues.

This clonotype has only a few counts. CDR3 protein: CASLRELNDNEQFF. The DNA for the CDR3 is TGTGCCAGTTTACGGGAGTTGAACGACAATGAGCAGTTCTTC. The chain carries TRBV28 and TRBJ2-1; TRBD2 might be the D (6 bases). The CDR3 is 14 residues long. V dropped 9 bases and J dropped 5 bases, with 17 bases sitting between them. From germline, CDR1 is MDHEN and CDR2 SYDVKM.

This clonotype has a handful of counts. This sequence joins TRBV6-2 or TRBV6-3 and TRBJ2-3; no clear D gene. V lost 7 bases to trimming and J lost 2 bases, with 25 bases between them. Germline CDR1 and CDR2: MNHEY and SVGEGT. The CDR3 totals 18 residues. In DNA form, the CDR3 reads TGTGCCAGCACCCCCGGTGGGGTCAGCGTCCTACCCACAGATACGCAGTATTTT. Translating gives CASTPGGVSVLPTDTQYF.

This clonotype was found many times. V and J are TRBV7-2 and TRBJ2-1; D unresolved. The germline V and J ends were trimmed by 1 base and 3 bases, with 1 base remaining between them. Germline assignment: CDR1 SGHTA and CDR2 FQGNSA. CDR3 length: 12 amino acids. The CDR3 sequence is CASSLVYNEQFF. DNA of the CDR3: TGTGCCAGCAGCTTAGTCTACAATGAGCAGTTCTTC.

This clonotype appeared a few times. This chain joins TRBV5-6 and TRBJ2-3, with TRBD2 matching over 7 bases. Germline loops: CDR1 SGHDT, CDR2 YYEEEE. CDR3 size: 16 residues. After removal of 7 bases from V and 0 bases from J, the junction contained 11 bases not matched to a gene. The CDR3 DNA follows: TGTGCCAGCGGGTCGGGGGGTCCCACTAGCACAGATACGCAGTATTTT. It codes for CASGSGGPTSTDTQYF. Based on the CDR3 plus reference TRBV5-6 and TRBJ2-3, the full variable domain is DAGVTQSPTHLIKTRGQQVTLRCSPKSGHDTVSWYQQALGQGPQFIFQYYEEEERQRGNFPDRFSGHQFPNYSSELNVNALLLGDSALYLCASGSGGPTSTDTQYFGPGTRLTVL.

The gene calls are TRBV29-1 and TRBJ2-3; D might be TRBD1 (7 bases). CDR3 size: 14 residues. The germline V and J ends were trimmed by 5 bases and 4 bases, with 16 bases remaining between them. Germline V gene sequence: CDR1 SQVTM, CDR2 ANQGSEA. CDR3 sequence reads: CSVNHPRGADTQYF. The CDR3 DNA is TGCAGCGTTAACCACCCCAGGGGGGCAGATACGCAGTATTTT.

This clonotype was detected ten times or more. This chain links TRBV12-3 or TRBV12-4 with TRBJ1-2, with D unresolved. Trimming shortened V by 8 bases and J by 2 bases, and 9 bases separated the two germline ends. The CDR3 runs to 12 residues. CDR3 sequence (DNA): TGTGCCAGCGAACTGAACAACTATGGCTACACCTTC. Encoded protein: CASELNNYGYTF.

This clonotype has a handful of counts. The chain combines TRBV12-5 with TRBJ2-5, with D possibly being TRBD1 or TRBD2 (5 bases each). V lost 6 bases and J lost 7, with 24 bases in between. The CDR3 is 16 amino acids. The V gene's germline CDR1 is LGHNT and CDR2 FRNRAP. The CDR3 reads CASGTRDGTAIGTQYF. CDR3 in DNA: TGTGCTAGTGGGACCAGGGACGGAACAGCGATTGGGACCCAGTACTTC.